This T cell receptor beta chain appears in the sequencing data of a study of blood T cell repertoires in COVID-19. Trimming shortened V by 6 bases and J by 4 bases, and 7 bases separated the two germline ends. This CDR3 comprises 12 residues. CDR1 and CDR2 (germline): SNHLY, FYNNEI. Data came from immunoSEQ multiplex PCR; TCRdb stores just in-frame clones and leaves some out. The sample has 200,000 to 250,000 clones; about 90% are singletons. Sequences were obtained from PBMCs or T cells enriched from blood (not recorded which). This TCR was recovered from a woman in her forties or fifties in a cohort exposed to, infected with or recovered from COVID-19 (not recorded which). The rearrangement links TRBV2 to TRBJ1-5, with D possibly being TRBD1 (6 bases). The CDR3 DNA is TGTGCCAGCAGACAGGGTAATCAGCCCCAGCATTTT. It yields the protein CASRQGNQPQHF.